This T cell receptor beta chain was documented in a study of vaccination and CD4 T cells after COVID-19. Study-level information: SARS-CoV-2 PCR on nasal swabs had been positive for the convalescent patients; about 9 were mild and one was severe. The interval from dose two to post-vaccine sampling had a median of approximately 70 days, and it ranged from 14 to 241.

By share of the sample, this clonotype is large. The antigen is unknown. Treatment given: roughly 11-day PBMC culture with coronavirus spike peptide pools or control peptides (ViraFEST assay). With the Oncomine TCR Beta short-read assay, DNA from cultured CD4+ T cells was sequenced. TCRdb re-called the PCR reads through MiXCR, storing one row per CDR3 protein. The sample has 4,200 or so distinct CDR3 sequences, 68% seen once; the top ten hold 27%. The specimen sequenced was CD4+ T cells from blood, cultured in vitro. The TCR originated in a human donor who had recovered from COVID-19.

The CDR3 spells CASTRGGNTEAFF. The DNA of the CDR3 is TGTGCCAGCACCAGAGGAGGGAACACTGAAGCTTTCTTT. V and J are TRBV7-9 and TRBJ1-1; D unclear. Germline V gene data show CDR1 as SEHNR and CDR2 as FQNEAQ (reference sequence). With 7 bases removed from V and 1 base from J, the gap between germline ends came to 10 bases. This CDR3 region has 13 residues.